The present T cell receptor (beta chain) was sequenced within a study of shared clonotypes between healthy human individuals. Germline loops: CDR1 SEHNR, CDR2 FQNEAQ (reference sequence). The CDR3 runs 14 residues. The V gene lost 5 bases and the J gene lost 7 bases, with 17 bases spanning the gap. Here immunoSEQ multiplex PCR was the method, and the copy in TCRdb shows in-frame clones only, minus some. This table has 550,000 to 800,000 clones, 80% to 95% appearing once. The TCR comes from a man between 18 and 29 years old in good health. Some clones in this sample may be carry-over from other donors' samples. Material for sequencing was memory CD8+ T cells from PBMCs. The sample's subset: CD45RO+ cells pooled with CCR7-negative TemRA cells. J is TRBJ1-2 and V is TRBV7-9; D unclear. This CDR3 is CASSSVTQFPGYTF. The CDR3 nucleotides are TGTGCCAGCAGCAGTGTGACACAGTTTCCTGGCTACACCTTC.